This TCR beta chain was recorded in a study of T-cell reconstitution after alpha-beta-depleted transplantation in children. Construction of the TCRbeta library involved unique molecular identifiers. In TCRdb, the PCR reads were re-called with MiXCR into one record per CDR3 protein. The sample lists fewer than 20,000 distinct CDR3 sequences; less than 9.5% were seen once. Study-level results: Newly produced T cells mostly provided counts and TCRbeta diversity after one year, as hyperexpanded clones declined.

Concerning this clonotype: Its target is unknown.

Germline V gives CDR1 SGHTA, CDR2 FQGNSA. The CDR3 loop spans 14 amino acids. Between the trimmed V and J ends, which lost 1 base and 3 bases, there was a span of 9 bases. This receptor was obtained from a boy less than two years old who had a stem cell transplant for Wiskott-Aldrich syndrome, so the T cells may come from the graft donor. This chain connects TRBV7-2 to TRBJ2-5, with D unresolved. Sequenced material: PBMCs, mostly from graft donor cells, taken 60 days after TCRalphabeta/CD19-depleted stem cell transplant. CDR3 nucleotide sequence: TGTGCCAGCAGCTTAGTCCCGTTAGAAGAGACCCAGTACTTC. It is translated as CASSLVPLEETQYF.